The rows below give T cell receptor beta chains drawn from one sample of a study of OX40 agonist ivuxolimab in advanced cancers. TCRdb's copy holds only in-frame clones and misses some; the assay was immunoSEQ multiplex PCR. The table includes about 30,000 clones, 90% detected once. This material consisted of CD4+ or CD8+ T cells sorted from blood, taken in a trial of the OX40 agonist ivuxolimab. These receptor sequences come from an adult with an advanced solid tumor such as melanoma, head and neck, liver or kidney cancer. CDR3s include the opening cysteine and the closing phenylalanine or tryptophan. The D gene is left open where the match is weak. A clone size is listed for some rows: how often the clone was seen (once, few, many), or a class if it is expanded.

V gene: TRBV13; J gene: TRBJ2-2; D gene: .; clone size: .; CDR3 DNA: TGTGCCAGCCGCCTCGGACCGAACACCGGGGAGCTGTTTTTT; CDR3 protein: CASRLGPNTGELFF
V gene: TRBV5-1; J gene: TRBJ2-7; D gene: TRBD2; clone size: .; CDR3 DNA: TGCGCCAGCAGCCGCCTAGCGGGAGGGAACGAGCAGTACTTC; CDR3 protein: CASSRLAGGNEQYF
V gene: TRBV4-1; J gene: TRBJ2-1; D gene: .; clone size: .; CDR3 DNA: TGCGCCAGCAGCCAAGATCTAACGGGACTTAGCGGGCAGTTCTTC; CDR3 protein: CASSQDLTGLSGQFF
V gene: TRBV28; J gene: TRBJ2-7; D gene: .; clone size: .; CDR3 DNA: TGTGCCAGCAGTCCCCCTTTAGTGGGACGAGCCTACGAGCAGTACTTC; CDR3 protein: CASSPPLVGRAYEQYF
V gene: TRBV13; J gene: TRBJ2-3; D gene: .; clone size: .; CDR3 DNA: TGTGCCAGCAGCTCCGCCTTAGGGGATAGGGTAGATACGCAGTATTTT; CDR3 protein: CASSSALGDRVDTQYF
V gene: TRBV5-4; J gene: TRBJ2-3; D gene: .; clone size: .; CDR3 DNA: TGTGCCAGCAGCCCGGAGGGGGGCGACCCCGCAGATACGCAGTATTTT; CDR3 protein: CASSPEGGDPADTQYF
V gene: TRBV9; J gene: TRBJ2-7; D gene: .; clone size: .; CDR3 DNA: TGTGCCAGCAGCGTAGGGGGGGGCCTCTCCTACGAGCAGTACTTC; CDR3 protein: CASSVGGGLSYEQYF
V gene: TRBV15; J gene: TRBJ2-1; D gene: .; clone size: .; CDR3 DNA: TGTGCCACCAGCAGAGATCTCGGTACTAGCTCCTACAATGAGCAGTTCTTC; CDR3 protein: CATSRDLGTSSYNEQFF
V gene: TRBV4-3; J gene: TRBJ2-2; D gene: .; clone size: .; CDR3 DNA: TGCGCCAGCAGCCAAGTAAGAACAGACACCGGGGAGCTGTTTTTT; CDR3 protein: CASSQVRTDTGELFF
V gene: TRBV19; J gene: TRBJ1-5; D gene: .; clone size: .; CDR3 DNA: TGTGCCAGTAGTGAAATGAACGTGGGGCCGCAGCCCCAGCATTTT; CDR3 protein: CASSEMNVGPQPQHF
V gene: TRBV9; J gene: TRBJ2-3; D gene: .; clone size: .; CDR3 DNA: TGTGCCAGCAGCGTAGAGGTAGCGACCGTCACAGATACGCAGTATTTT; CDR3 protein: CASSVEVATVTDTQYF
V gene: TRBV6-5; J gene: TRBJ1-1; D gene: .; clone size: .; CDR3 DNA: TGTGCCAGCGGAAAGAACACTGAAGCTTTCTTT; CDR3 protein: CASGKNTEAFF
V gene: TRBV4-1; J gene: TRBJ1-5; D gene: TRBD1; clone size: .; CDR3 DNA: TGCGCCAGCAGCCCCCGGACAGGGAATCAGCCCCAGCATTTT; CDR3 protein: CASSPRTGNQPQHF
V gene: TRBV2; J gene: TRBJ2-7; D gene: .; clone size: .; CDR3 DNA: TGTGCCAGCAACGGAGAGGGAGCACCAGCCTACGAGCAGTACTTC; CDR3 protein: CASNGEGAPAYEQYF
V gene: TRBV9; J gene: TRBJ2-6; D gene: TRBD1; clone size: .; CDR3 DNA: TGTGCCAGCAGCGCAAGGGACAGACTCTACTCTGGGGCCAACGTCCTGACTTTC; CDR3 protein: CASSARDRLYSGANVLTF
V gene: TRBV5-4; J gene: TRBJ1-1; D gene: TRBD1; clone size: .; CDR3 DNA: TGTGCCAGCAGCTTGGCGTTACGAGGGCATCAGGGGGGCACTGAAGCTTTCTTT; CDR3 protein: CASSLALRGHQGGTEAFF
V gene: TRBV7-9; J gene: TRBJ2-7; D gene: .; clone size: .; CDR3 DNA: TGTGCCAGCAGCTTAGCGGGGGGTCTATCCGAGCAGTACTTC; CDR3 protein: CASSLAGGLSEQYF
V gene: TRBV5-1; J gene: TRBJ2-7; D gene: TRBD1; clone size: .; CDR3 DNA: TGCGCCAGCAGCTTGTACCCCGGGACAGTAGGTAACGAGCAGTACTTC; CDR3 protein: CASSLYPGTVGNEQYF
V gene: TRBV7-2; J gene: TRBJ2-7; D gene: TRBD2; clone size: once; CDR3 DNA: TGTGCCAGCACCTTTTGGCGGACTAGCGGGCCTACCAACGAGCAGTACTTC; CDR3 protein: CASTFWRTSGPTNEQYF
V gene: TRBV6-1; J gene: TRBJ2-1; D gene: .; clone size: .; CDR3 DNA: TGTGCCATCAGTGAAAGTCCGCCCCCACTTGTCGATGAGCAGTTCTTC; CDR3 protein: CAISESPPPLVDEQFF
V gene: TRBV2; J gene: TRBJ1-1; D gene: .; clone size: .; CDR3 DNA: TGTGCCAGCAATGAAGGCTTCGAAGCTTTCTTT; CDR3 protein: CASNEGFEAFF
V gene: TRBV10-3; J gene: TRBJ2-5; D gene: .; clone size: .; CDR3 DNA: TGTGCCATCAGGATACAGGAGCAAGAGACCCAGTACTTC; CDR3 protein: CAIRIQEQETQYF
V gene: TRBV19; J gene: TRBJ2-1; D gene: TRBD2; clone size: .; CDR3 DNA: TGTGCCAGTAGTATAGATCGGGGGGGGCAAGGGAACAATGAGCAGTTCTTC; CDR3 protein: CASSIDRGGQGNNEQFF
V gene: TRBV5-1; J gene: TRBJ2-1; D gene: .; clone size: .; CDR3 DNA: TGCGCCAGCAGCTTGTCGCTAGCGCAATCCAATGAGCAGTTCTTC; CDR3 protein: CASSLSLAQSNEQFF
V gene: TRBV6-5; J gene: TRBJ1-2; D gene: .; clone size: .; CDR3 DNA: TGTGCCATCAGTCCCAGGGAAAACTATGGCTACACCTTC; CDR3 protein: CAISPRENYGYTF
V gene: TRBV28; J gene: TRBJ2-5; D gene: TRBD2; clone size: .; CDR3 DNA: TGTGCCAGCAGTGTAGAGACTAGCTTCGAGACCCAGTACTTC; CDR3 protein: CASSVETSFETQYF
V gene: TRBV2; J gene: TRBJ2-1; D gene: TRBD1; clone size: .; CDR3 DNA: TGTGCCAGCAGACAGGGGTCCTACAATGAGCAGTTCTTC; CDR3 protein: CASRQGSYNEQFF
V gene: TRBV29-1; J gene: TRBJ2-5; D gene: .; clone size: .; CDR3 DNA: TGCAGCGTTGAAGGTGGGCAGGGGCCCCAAGAGACCCAGTACTTC; CDR3 protein: CSVEGGQGPQETQYF
V gene: TRBV18; J gene: TRBJ1-5; D gene: .; clone size: once; CDR3 DNA: TGTGCCAGCTCACTCTTCCAGAAACAGAATAGCAATCAGCCCCAGCATTTT; CDR3 protein: CASSLFQKQNSNQPQHF
V gene: TRBV27; J gene: TRBJ2-5; D gene: .; clone size: .; CDR3 DNA: TGTGCCAGCAGAGTTGCCCACAGTGTCCAAGAGACCCAGTACTTC; CDR3 protein: CASRVAHSVQETQYF
V gene: TRBV5-4; J gene: TRBJ2-1; D gene: TRBD2; clone size: .; CDR3 DNA: TGTGCCAGCAGCTTAAAAGGACTAGCCCCCGTAGGCTACAATGAGCAGTTCTTC; CDR3 protein: CASSLKGLAPVGYNEQFF
V gene: TRBV4-1; J gene: TRBJ2-1; D gene: .; clone size: once; CDR3 DNA: TGCGCCAGCAGCCAAGCCCTATCAGGTGAGCAGTTCTTC; CDR3 protein: CASSQALSGEQFF
V gene: TRBV7-9; J gene: TRBJ1-1; D gene: TRBD1; clone size: once; CDR3 DNA: TGTGCCAGCAGCCCAGAACAGGGGGCGCGTACTGAAGCTTTCTTT; CDR3 protein: CASSPEQGARTEAFF
V gene: TRBV30; J gene: TRBJ1-4; D gene: .; clone size: .; CDR3 DNA: TGTGCCTGGAGTGGGCAGGGTGAAAAACTGTTTTTT; CDR3 protein: CAWSGQGEKLFF
V gene: TRBV19; J gene: TRBJ2-1; D gene: TRBD2; clone size: .; CDR3 DNA: TGTGCCTCCCAGCCCCTAGCGGGGGTATCCTACAATGAGCAGTTCTTC; CDR3 protein: CASQPLAGVSYNEQFF
V gene: TRBV19; J gene: TRBJ2-7; D gene: .; clone size: .; CDR3 DNA: TGTGCCAGTAGTATAGCGGAATCCTACGAGCAGTACTTC; CDR3 protein: CASSIAESYEQYF
V gene: TRBV13; J gene: TRBJ2-1; D gene: TRBD2; clone size: .; CDR3 DNA: TGTGCCAGCAGCACCCGGACTAGCGGGAGACACAATGAGCAGTTCTTC; CDR3 protein: CASSTRTSGRHNEQFF
V gene: TRBV19; J gene: TRBJ2-2; D gene: TRBD1; clone size: .; CDR3 DNA: TGTGCCAGTAGTACCAGAGGGACAGGGGATCTCTTTGACACCGGGGAGCTGTTTTTT; CDR3 protein: CASSTRGTGDLFDTGELFF
V gene: TRBV9; J gene: TRBJ2-6; D gene: .; clone size: few; CDR3 DNA: TGTGCCAGCTCGGGGGACCCGAGAACCTCTGGGGCCAACGTCCTGACTTTC; CDR3 protein: CASSGDPRTSGANVLTF
V gene: TRBV4-3; J gene: TRBJ2-7; D gene: .; clone size: .; CDR3 DNA: TGCGCCAGCAGCCAAGCTCCCGGGGGCTCCTGGGAGCAGTACTTC; CDR3 protein: CASSQAPGGSWEQYF
V gene: TRBV7-2; J gene: TRBJ2-1; D gene: TRBD2; clone size: .; CDR3 DNA: TGTGCCAGCAGCTTAGCGGTGAGGACTAGCGAGTACAATGAGCAGTTCTTC; CDR3 protein: CASSLAVRTSEYNEQFF